The next 21 T cell receptor beta chains were all read from a single sample in a study of blood T cells in healthy people across ages. Alongside a J-beta primer mix, a sample-barcoded 5' primer served in a second PCR lasting roughly 6 to 11 cycles. TCRdb recomputed calls from the 5' RACE reads with MiXCR, one row per CDR3 protein. This sample yields approximately 780,000 distinct CDR3 sequences, of which about 26% are seen a single time; about 3% belongs to the top ten. The sample was also reused in another study, on T cells of mothers and their children.

Sequencing was done on a sample of blood. The receptors were sampled from a boy aged 5-17 years in good health.

The chain carries TRBV24-1 and TRBJ2-2, with a weak D call TRBD2 (5 bases). The CDR3 has 12 amino acids. V shed 4 bases and J shed 6 bases, with 5 bases lying between them. Looked up from germline, CDR1 is KGHDR and CDR2 is SFDVKD. CDR3 DNA sequence: TGTGCCACCAGTGACGGGGCCGGGGAGCTGTTTTTT. It translates to CATSDGAGELFF.

For the CDR3, the DNA is TGTGCCAGCAGTCTCAATATACAGGGCAATCAGCCCCAGCATTTT. Protein product: CASSLNIQGNQPQHF. The chain carries TRBV6-1 and TRBJ1-5; D perhaps matches TRBD1 (5 bases). The CDR3 covers 15 residues. CDR1 and CDR2 from the germline V gene are MNHNS and SASEGT. Trimming removed 5 bases from V and 2 bases from J, with 13 bases in between.

The CDR3 here is CATSEGTGLINEQYF. The CDR3 bases are TGTGCCACCAGTGAAGGGACAGGGTTAATCAACGAGCAGTACTTC. The rearrangement joins TRBV24-1 to TRBJ2-7, with TRBD1 identical over 9 bases. Losses at the gene ends were 4 bases for V and 5 bases for J; bases not matched to a gene: 8. The germline V gene encodes CDR1 KGHDR and CDR2 SFDVKD. The CDR3 spans 15 residues.

This chain links TRBV2 with TRBJ2-5; weak D call: TRBD1 (6 bases). The CDR3 sequence is 13 residues long. Germline CDR1 reads SNHLY; CDR2 reads FYNNEI. V lost 7 bases, J lost 5 bases, and 14 bases lay in between. CDR3 sequence: CASNVQGGETQYF. CDR3 sequence (DNA): TGTGCCAGCAACGTACAGGGTGGCGAGACCCAGTACTTC.

J is TRBJ2-7 and V is TRBV28; D gene ambiguous. From germline, CDR1 is MDHEN and CDR2 SYDVKM. The V and J ends lost 3 bases and 4 bases respectively, with 13 bases between them. The CDR3 totals 14 residues. This chain's CDR3 is CASSLTDYGYEQYF. CDR3 nucleotide sequence: TGTGCCAGCAGTTTGACGGATTATGGTTACGAGCAGTACTTC.

This chain uses TRBV14 with TRBJ1-2; possible D gene TRBD1, 5 bases. Germline V gene sequence: CDR1 SGHDN, CDR2 FVKESK. V was shortened by 3 bases and J by 4 bases, with 12 bases between the two germline ends. There are 14 residues in the CDR3. CDR3 bases: TGTGCCAGCAGCCACCTCCCCGACAGCTATGGCTACACCTTC. Amino acid sequence: CASSHLPDSYGYTF.

This clonotype was picked up a small number of times. V is TRBV7-3 and J is TRBJ2-5; TRBD2 matches at 9 bases. The J segment lost 3 bases and the V segment lost 1 base, leaving 9 bases of the junction unmatched. Germline assignment: CDR1 SGHTA and CDR2 FQGTGA. The CDR3 extends over 17 amino acids. The CDR3, as DNA: TGTGCCAGCAGCTTAAGTGGCGGGGGGGCCTTCGAAGAGACCCAGTACTTC. Translation gives CASSLSGGGAFEETQYF.

This clonotype has a handful of counts. The CDR3 DNA reads as TGTGCCAGCAGTTTCTCCGGAAAGGGTCTCTCCTACGAGCAGTACTTC. It is translated as CASSFSGKGLSYEQYF. The rearrangement joins TRBV12-3 or TRBV12-4 to TRBJ2-7; D is undetermined. V lost 3 bases to trimming and J lost 0 bases, with 15 bases between them. The CDR3 covers 16 residues.

This clonotype has a handful of counts. This chain uses TRBV13 with TRBJ1-5; 8 nucleotides agree with TRBD1. CDR1 is PRHDT and CDR2 is FYEKMQ in the germline V gene (reference sequence). The CDR3 covers 15 residues. Germline trimming cut 5 bases from V and 4 bases from J; bases unmatched to any gene: 7. CDR3 protein: CASSRGTGLNQPQHF. CDR3 in DNA: TGTGCCAGCAGCCGAGGGACAGGACTAAATCAGCCCCAGCATTTT.

Note on this clonotype: In this CDR3 the conserved last residue, phenylalanine or tryptophan, is missing, so a read error is likely. It is unclear where the CDR3 begins or ends on the DNA, so no DNA is shown, and the CDR3 is as TCRdb lists it. This chain connects TRBV6-1 to TRBJ2-5; TRBD2 is the table's D call, not checked against the DNA. The CDR3 is 16 residues long, counting both termini. Germline CDR1 and CDR2: MNHNS and SASEGT. CDR3 amino acids: CASSEAEGSPTSRIAL.

This clonotype was counted only a few times. This chain uses TRBV28 with TRBJ1-5; D possibly corresponds to TRBD1 (5 bases). The germline V gene encodes CDR1 MDHEN and CDR2 SYDVKM. The CDR3 length is 14 residues. Trimming pared 11 bases from V and 0 bases from J, leaving 14 bases between. CDR3 nucleotide sequence: TGTGCCTCCAGGGAGGGCCTTAGCAATCAGCCCCAGCATTTT. This codes for CASREGLSNQPQHF. The whole variable domain, remainder taken from reference TRBV28 and TRBJ1-5, is DVKVTQSSRYLVKRTGEKVFLECVQDMDHENMFWYRQDPGLGLRLIYFSYDVKMKEKGDIPEGYSVSREKKERFSLILESASTNQTSMYLCASREGLSNQPQHFGDGTRLSIL.

V is TRBV28 and J is TRBJ2-1; TRBD1 matches at 9 bases. Trimming took 6 bases from V and 4 from J; bases not matched to a gene: 7. Germline values: CDR1 MDHEN, CDR2 SYDVKM. The CDR3 loop spans 15 amino acids. Here the CDR3 reads CASRASGTGYNEQFF. The CDR3 region has the DNA TGTGCCAGCAGGGCCTCCGGGACAGGGTACAATGAGCAGTTCTTC.

The chain couples TRBV11-2 to TRBJ2-5; 7 bases align to TRBD1. CDR1 is SGHAT, CDR2 FQNNGV, per germline. The CDR3 covers 13 residues. The V segment lost 7 bases and the J segment 6 bases; nucleotides outside the gene matches: 8. This chain's CDR3 is CASKGTAMKTQYF. The CDR3 DNA reads TGTGCCAGCAAAGGGACAGCGATGAAGACCCAGTACTTC.

V and J are TRBV5-1 and TRBJ2-3; 11 bases align to TRBD2. CDR3 size: 19 residues. Trimming removed 4 bases from V and 4 bases from J; junction bases left unmatched: 17. Germline V gene lookup returns CDR1 SGHRS and CDR2 YFSETQ. The CDR3 DNA reads TGCGCCAGCAGCGACCTCCAGGGGGTAGCGGGGGGGCCCCCAGATACGCAGTATTTT. Amino acids: CASSDLQGVAGGPPDTQYF.

The chain combines TRBV28 with TRBJ2-7, with TRBD1 matching over 7 bases. Germline V gene lookup returns CDR1 MDHEN and CDR2 SYDVKM. This CDR3 is 12 amino acids long. V shed 8 bases, J shed 3 bases, and the junction held 4 bases outside the gene matches. The CDR3 DNA reads TGTGCCAGCGCCGGGACAGACTACGAGCAGTACTTC. Its translation: CASAGTDYEQYF.

This clonotype occurred a few times. The rearrangement uses TRBV19 and TRBJ2-4, with 7 bases lining up with TRBD1. Trimming took 3 bases from V and 11 from J; bases not matched to a gene: 10. Germline assignment: CDR1 LNHDA and CDR2 SQIVND (reference sequence). The CDR3 runs to 14 residues. In DNA, the CDR3 is TGTGCCAGTAGTATGGGACAGCCTCAAGATCTTCAGTACTTC. Encoded protein: CASSMGQPQDLQYF.

The chain employs TRBV5-4 and TRBJ2-5, with D hard to call. The CDR3 has 15 residues. Germline-derived CDR1 and CDR2 are SGHNT and YYREEE (reference sequence). The ends were cut back, 4 bases at V and 2 bases at J, with 15 bases in the middle. CDR3 amino acids: CASSARWTLQETQYF. DNA for the CDR3: TGTGCCAGCAGCGCGCGGTGGACCCTGCAAGAGACCCAGTACTTC.

This clonotype was seen at least ten times. This chain connects TRBV18 to TRBJ2-5; D gene uncertain. Germline V gene lookup returns CDR1 KGHSH and CDR2 LQKENI. The CDR3 extends over 15 amino acids. V lost 2 bases to trimming and J lost 2 bases, with 12 bases between them. CDR3 sequence: CASSPTPGPQETQYF. The CDR3 DNA is TGTGCCAGCTCACCAACCCCTGGACCTCAAGAGACCCAGTACTTC. Filled out from reference TRBV18 and TRBJ2-5, the complete variable domain reads NAGVMQNPRHLVRRRGQEARLRCSPMKGHSHVYWYRQLPEEGLKFMVYLQKENIIDESGMPKERFSAEFPKEGPSILRIQQVVRGDSAAYFCASSPTPGPQETQYFGPGTRLLVL.

The genes are TRBV20-1 and TRBJ2-5; tentatively, D is TRBD1 or TRBD2 (6 bases each). The CDR3 sequence is 14 residues long. Trimming stripped 5 bases from V and 5 bases from J, with 18 bases between. Germline-derived CDR1 and CDR2 are DFQATT and SNEGSKA (reference sequence). CDR3 in amino acids: CSAGRSGAGETQYF. In DNA form, the CDR3 reads TGCAGTGCTGGCCGGTCGGGGGCTGGGGAGACCCAGTACTTC.

The chain is built from TRBV5-1 and TRBJ2-1, with 10 bases aligning to TRBD2. This CDR3 comprises 18 residues. V shed 4 bases, J shed 5 bases, and the junction held 15 bases outside the gene matches. Germline V gene sequence: CDR1 SGHRS, CDR2 YFSETQ. CDR3 residues: CASSRRRGLAGGDNEQFF. CDR3 in DNA: TGCGCCAGCAGCCGTCGGAGGGGATTAGCGGGGGGCGACAATGAGCAGTTCTTC.

The chain combines TRBV5-1 with TRBJ2-1, with D possibly matching TRBD2 (6 bases). The CDR3 spans 16 residues. Trimming left V 0 bases short and J 3 bases short, with 13 bases between. The germline V gene encodes CDR1 SGHRS and CDR2 YFSETQ. This CDR3 reads CASSLVAGLNYNEQFF. CDR3 nucleotides: TGCGCCAGCAGCTTGGTGGCTGGACTAAACTACAATGAGCAGTTCTTC.